One TCR beta chain is described in this entry. This clonotype has ten or more counts. No antigen is known for it. Base qualities were left out, and no much larger clone turns up one base away. The 39 donors, aged about 6 to 100 years, were systemically healthy Caucasian individuals from Russia. Each donor gave about 9.8 milliliters of peripheral blood, drawn into EDTA-treated Vacutainer tubes. Ficoll-Paque density-gradient centrifugation was used to isolate PBMCs, with at least 6.5 million per sample. Total RNA was extracted from PBMCs with Trizol reagent, with at least 6 micrograms obtained per sample. For every donor, an aliquot of PBMCs went through flow cytometry to measure the percentages of naive CD45RAhigh/CD27high T cells. The library was obtained by 5' RACE. Data came from an Illumina HiSeq 2500. A second PCR of about 6 to 12 cycles was run with a J-beta primer mix and a sample-barcoded 5' primer. Each TCR beta cDNA molecule received a unique molecular identifier from a template-switch 5' adaptor carrying 12 random nucleotides. Each sample yielded at least 3 million CDR3-containing paired-end reads. All of the RNA was converted into first-strand cDNA using the Mint cDNA synthesis kit, with a TRBC-specific oligonucleotide serving as the primer. After uracil-DNA glycosylase treatment, a first 18-cycle PCR used universal primers M1SS and BC2_uni_R on all cDNA. As for the authors' bioinformatics: Normalization of each sample was performed by random selection of 1 million high-quality reads, each carrying a distinct molecular identifier. Reads sharing molecular identifiers were discarded rather than binned into consensus sequences. MiTCR, run with a Q25 quality threshold and the strictest error-elimination algorithm, handled CDR3 identification, clonotype clustering and error correction. A nonparametric unseen species model with Euler transformation was used to estimate a lower bound on total TCR beta diversity. Starting from the raw public reads, TCRdb applied fastp trimming at Q25, assembled clones with MiXCR and retained in-frame beta chains. All rows with the same CDR3 protein become a single entry with the most common DNA and genes. In this record, the V and J calls reflect TCRdb's handling and not the investigators' own analysis. Counted in this sample were some 290,000 distinct CDR3 sequences; 27% of them appeared once. The ten largest clones capture around 30% of the sample.

These data come from a study of blood T cells in healthy people across ages (dated by TCRdb to about 2015). About the study as a whole: In model experiments, template switching captured about one uniquely barcoded TCR beta cDNA molecule for every two T cells. To avoid experimental bias, donors of different ages were spread randomly across the sequencing lanes. Using deep sequencing normalized with unique cDNA molecular identifiers, the study measured how TCR beta repertoire diversity changes with age. Donors were grouped into four age groups: young (average approximately 16 years), middle-aged (around 39), aged (around 60) and long-lived (approximately 75). The study analyzed two additional independent replicas of 1 million unique cDNA reads from the same blood draw for two donors, one aged 18 to 29 and one aged 80 or older. Broader findings and caveats from the paper: A strong correlation was found between observed TCR beta diversity and the percentage of naive T cells measured by flow cytometry. Estimates of total diversity from one million sequenced T cells were regarded as lower bounds and underestimates. Bulk unsorted PBMC profiling prevented conclusive comparison of naive and antigen-experienced compartments. Observed TCR beta diversity per million T cells fell roughly linearly with age, and a significant reduction was already apparent by age roughly 41. The long-lived group showed more naive CD4+ T cells, fewer expanded clones and increased TCR diversity than the aged group, suggesting age selection. Donor CMV infection status was unknown, potentially confounding age-related changes in expanded clonotypes.

The CDR3 starts with the cysteine, ends with the phenylalanine, and has 11 residues. Of the read, only the CDR3 DNA is kept; its 33 bases are in frame from base 1. The sequencing input was blood. This chain joins TRBV12-3 or TRBV12-4 to TRBJ2-5, with the D gene too uncertain to name. Gene TRBJ2-7 matches the end of the DNA better, so the J call may be wrong. The receptor's source is a woman in her 70s in good health. DNA sequence: TGTGCCAGCAGTTTTAAGGACGAGCAGTACTTC. The translation is CASSFKDEQYF.